The subject of this entry is one T cell receptor (beta chain). Its antigen is as yet unknown. These data originate in a study of OX40 agonist ivuxolimab in advanced cancers. Findings of the study overall: Those patients achieving a partial response at 0.1-3.0 mg/kg showed among the lowest clonal expansion.

Profiled with immunoSEQ multiplex PCR; TCRdb holds only in-frame clones, not every one. The data hold around 64,000 clones, with 75% to 90% observed a single time. The sequences come from CD4+ or CD8+ T cells sorted from blood, collected in a trial of the OX40 agonist ivuxolimab. The TCR was taken from an adult with an advanced solid tumor such as melanoma, head and neck, liver or kidney cancer.

In DNA form, the CDR3 reads TGTGCCAGCAGCTACAGGTGGGAAAGCGAAGAGACCCAGTACTTC. Amino acid sequence: CASSYRWESEETQYF. The chain employs TRBV11-2 and TRBJ2-5; possibly TRBD1 for D (5 bases). This CDR3 spans 15 amino acids. V lost 4 bases to trimming and J lost 3 bases, with 15 bases between them. CDR1 is SGHAT and CDR2 is FQNNGV in the germline V gene. Combining the CDR3 with reference TRBV11-2 and TRBJ2-5 gives the whole variable domain EAGVAQSPRYKIIEKRQSVAFWCNPISGHATLYWYQQILGQGPKLLIQFQNNGVVDDSQLPKDRFSAERLKGVDSTLKIQPAKLEDSAVYLCASSYRWESEETQYFGPGTRLLVL.